Only a few counts were recorded for the clone carrying this TCR beta chain. The sample comes from a study of blood T cell repertoires in COVID-19. Turning to the study itself: The origin of the acute and convalescent COVID-19 samples was the United States, Italy and Spain. Sources were T cells, B-cell-depleted T cells, or PBMCs; the material itself was cDNA or gDNA.

Only in-frame clones appear in the TCRdb table, and some are missing; sequencing was by immunoSEQ multiplex PCR. This table holds about 130,000 clones, about 88% found once. With V trimmed by 4 bases and J by 7 bases, 15 bases remained unmatched. There are 17 residues in the CDR3. CDR1 and CDR2 from the germline V gene are LGHDT and YNNKEL (reference sequence). This receptor was identified in a woman aged 80 or over with acute or convalescent COVID-19. The V call is TRBV3-1 (or the pseudogene TRBV3-2), the J call TRBJ2-7; 11 nucleotides align to TRBD2. The sample consisted of peripheral blood. The DNA for the CDR3 is TGTGCCAGCAGCCTTTCTTTAGCGGGAGGGACTACATGGGAGCAGTACTTC. Translation gives CASSLSLAGGTTWEQYF.